The entry that follows covers one T cell receptor beta chain sequence. The antigen is unknown. The PCR employed 60 Vbeta primers together with 13 Jbeta primers. The method was immunoSEQ multiplex PCR; TCRdb's version includes in-frame clones alone and lacks a portion of them. Found here are 150,000 to 200,000 clones, 80% to 90% of them singletons; the top ten hold about 1.9%. This entry is derived from a study of cytomegalovirus exposure and HLA in healthy donors. General study points: Earlier analysis found most TCR beta V segments productive about 90% or about 30% of the time.

The CDR3 covers 14 residues. V shed 5 bases and J 3 bases; nucleotides not matched to a gene: 7. The germline gives CDR1 SGHAT, CDR2 FQDESV (reference sequence). This chain links TRBV11-1 with TRBJ2-7; TRBD1 agrees at 7 bases. The specimen was PBMCs. The source of this sequence is a woman in her late teens or twenties in good health and CMV-seronegative. CDR3 coding DNA: TGTGCCAGCAGCCTTGCTCCAGGGGGCTACGAGCAGTACTTC. Translated, it gives CASSLAPGGYEQYF. Full variable domain (rest looked up from reference TRBV11-1 and TRBJ2-7): EAEVAQSPRYKITEKSQAVAFWCDPISGHATLYWYRQILGQGPELLVQFQDESVVDDSQLPKDRFSAERLKGVDSTLKIQPAELGDSAMYLCASSLAPGGYEQYFGPGTRLTVT.